Presented here are 25 T cell receptor beta chains from one specimen sequenced in a study of blood T cell repertoires in COVID-19. Sequenced by immunoSEQ multiplex PCR; TCRdb stores in-frame clones only, minus some. The sample records some 170,000 clones, roughly 89% being singletons. The sequenced material came from peripheral blood. The receptors originated from a woman in her seventies with COVID-19, enrolled during active disease.

Concerning this clone itself: An end of the junction differs from the germline gene, which may be a read error. The V call is TRBV7-7, the J call TRBJ2-7; unclear D gene. The CDR3 spans 15 residues. Germline CDR1 reads SSHAT; CDR2 reads FNYEAQ (reference sequence). CDR3 amino acids: CASSLGVREIYEQYF. In nucleotides, the CDR3 is TGTGCTAGCAGCTTAGGAGTGAGAGAGATTTACGAGCAGTACTTC.

In DNA, the CDR3 is TGTGCCAGCACCGATGGGCCGGGAAACACCATATATTTT. It codes for CASTDGPGNTIYF. The rearrangement uses TRBV9 and TRBJ1-3, with D unclear. Per germline, CDR1 SGDLS and CDR2 YYNGEE. The CDR3 is made up of 13 amino acids. V dropped 6 bases and J dropped 4 bases, with 11 bases sitting between them. The full variable domain, its missing parts supplied by reference TRBV9 and TRBJ1-3, is DSGVTQTPKHLITATGQRVTLRCSPRSGDLSVYWYQQSLDQGLQFLIQYYNGEERAKGNILERFSAQQFPDLHSELNLSSLELGDSALYFCASTDGPGNTIYFGEGSWLTVV.

This clone was detected once. This chain joins TRBV19 and TRBJ2-2, with D perhaps TRBD1 (8 bases). Trimming took 4 bases from V and 3 from J, leaving 18 bases between them. Germline V gene lookup returns CDR1 LNHDA and CDR2 SQIVND (reference sequence). The CDR3 runs to 17 residues. The DNA of the CDR3 is TGTGCCAGTAGTAAGGGGGGGGCAGGGGGCCACACCGGGGAGCTGTTTTTT. Protein sequence: CASSKGGAGGHTGELFF.

V and J are TRBV18 and TRBJ2-1; 10 bases are a match to TRBD2. Trimming took 6 bases from V and 6 from J; bases not matched to a gene: 5. CDR3 length: 14 amino acids. Germline V gene data show CDR1 as KGHSH and CDR2 as LQKENI. The CDR3 bases are TGTGCCAGCTCTTCTAGCGGGAGTACCAATGAGCAGTTCTTC. This codes for CASSSSGSTNEQFF.

This clone was observed a handful of times. The V and J genes are TRBV4-2 and TRBJ1-2; weak D call: TRBD1 (5 bases). The CDR3 runs 17 residues. The V gene's germline CDR1 is LGHNA and CDR2 YNFKEQ. V lost 0 bases and J 0 bases, leaving 14 bases between the germline ends. The CDR3 bases are TGTGCCAGCAGCCAAGAAGGGGAGGCAGAGACTAACTATGGCTACACCTTC. It codes for CASSQEGEAETNYGYTF.

The chain carries TRBV5-3 and TRBJ2-1; no clear D. TRBV5-3 is annotated as an ORF whose role is uncertain. There are 11 residues in the CDR3. Trimming took 5 bases from V and 7 from J, leaving 7 bases between them. This chain's CDR3 is CARSPSNEQFF. As DNA, the CDR3 is TGTGCCAGAAGTCCTAGTAATGAGCAGTTCTTC.

The chain uses TRBV7-9 and TRBJ2-3; D is unclear. Trimming pared 5 bases from V and 2 bases from J, leaving 8 bases between. In germline, CDR1 is SEHNR, CDR2 FQNEAQ (reference sequence). CDR3 length: 13 amino acids. CDR3 nucleotides: TGTGCCAGCAGCCCCGACAACACAGATACGCAGTATTTT. This codes for CASSPDNTDTQYF.

The chain uses TRBV15 and TRBJ1-1; D is ambiguous. The CDR3 runs 15 residues. Trimming cost V 1 base and J 0 bases, with 9 bases left between them. Per the germline V gene, CDR1 is LNHNV and CDR2 is YYDKDF (reference sequence). CDR3 amino acids: CATSRGPIMNTEAFF. The CDR3 bases are TGTGCCACCAGCAGAGGGCCGATAATGAACACTGAAGCTTTCTTT.

CDR3 amino acids: CASSLSTYTGELFF. The CDR3 nucleotides read TGTGCCAGCAGTCTATCCACCTACACCGGGGAGCTGTTTTTT. The chain is built from TRBV9 and TRBJ2-2; D is unclear. CDR1 and CDR2 (germline): SGDLS, YYNGEE. The CDR3 contains 14 residues. V was shortened by 5 bases and J by 3 bases, with 11 bases between the two germline ends.

This clone has just one count. This sequence joins TRBV2 and TRBJ1-2; TRBD1 matches 8 bases. The germline CDR1 and CDR2 sequences are SNHLY and FYNNEI. The V and J ends lost 4 bases and 4 bases, in that order; junction bases with no gene match: 5. This CDR3 is 14 amino acids long. The DNA of the CDR3 is TGTGCCAGCAGTGTGCGGACAGGGATCTATGGCTACACCTTC. Amino acids: CASSVRTGIYGYTF.

This clone was counted a single time. The chain couples TRBV7-9 to TRBJ1-2; no clear D gene. Deletions cut 2 bases from V and 12 bases from J, with 10 bases between. Per the germline V gene, CDR1 is SEHNR and CDR2 is FQNEAQ (reference sequence). The CDR3 consists of 11 residues. CDR3 amino acids: CASSLRRRHTF. CDR3 bases: TGTGCCAGCAGCTTAAGGCGGCGCCACACCTTC. Complete variable domain (other parts from reference TRBV7-9 and TRBJ1-2): DTGVSQNPRHKITKRGQNVTFRCDPISEHNRLYWYRQTLGQGPEFLTYFQNEAQLEKSRLLSDRFSAERPKGSFSTLEIQRTEQGDSAMYLCASSLRRRHTFGSGTRLTVV.

CDR3 region: CASTGAAGTEAFF. The CDR3 DNA reads TGTGCCAGCACTGGGGCGGCGGGGACTGAAGCTTTCTTT. The chain combines TRBV12-3 or TRBV12-4 with TRBJ1-1, with D possibly matching TRBD1 (5 bases). The V end lost 7 bases, the J end lost 5 bases, and 14 bases lay between the germline ends. The CDR3 sequence is 13 residues long.

This chain uses TRBV24-1 with TRBJ2-7; D gene uncertain. Trimming pared 7 bases from V and 2 bases from J, leaving 11 bases between. The V gene's germline CDR1 is KGHDR and CDR2 SFDVKD. The CDR3 sequence is 13 residues long. CDR3 DNA sequence: TGTGCCACCAGCTCCGGCGGTGCCTACGAGCAGTACTTC. Translating it yields CATSSGGAYEQYF.

The rearrangement joins TRBV7-9 to TRBJ1-2; 9 bases align to TRBD1. The CDR3 is 15 amino acids. J gave up 8 bases and V 1 base, and 8 bases lay outside the gene matches. CDR1 is SEHNR and CDR2 is FQNEAQ in the germline V gene (reference sequence). The CDR3 DNA reads TGTGCCAGCAGCTTAGGGGGGACAGGGAACGAGGGCTACACCTTC. Its protein is CASSLGGTGNEGYTF. Filled out from reference TRBV7-9 and TRBJ1-2, the complete variable domain reads DTGVSQNPRHKITKRGQNVTFRCDPISEHNRLYWYRQTLGQGPEFLTYFQNEAQLEKSRLLSDRFSAERPKGSFSTLEIQRTEQGDSAMYLCASSLGGTGNEGYTFGSGTRLTVV.

This chain joins TRBV5-1 and TRBJ2-7; D is undetermined. Germline V gene data show CDR1 as SGHRS and CDR2 as YFSETQ. This CDR3 is 15 amino acids long. Between the trimmed V and J ends, which lost 0 bases and 2 bases, there was a span of 12 bases. CDR3 DNA: TGCGCCAGCAGCTTGGACGGTAACAGCCCCTACGAGCAGTACTTC. It yields the protein CASSLDGNSPYEQYF.

This sequence joins TRBV5-4 and TRBJ2-7; tentatively, D is TRBD2 (6 bases). From germline, CDR1 is SGHNT and CDR2 YYREEE (reference sequence). This CDR3 has 14 residues. The V end was cut by 4 bases, the J end by 0 bases, with 11 bases between. CDR3 DNA: TGTGCCAGCAGCGGGGCGGGGAGCTCCTACGAGCAGTACTTC. Translating it yields CASSGAGSSYEQYF.

This chain connects TRBV27 to TRBJ1-1; D remains ambiguous. V dropped 4 bases and J dropped 4 bases, with 4 bases sitting between them. The V gene's germline CDR1 is MNHEY and CDR2 SMNVEV (reference sequence). The CDR3 runs 11 residues. The CDR3 DNA follows: TGTGCCAGCAGTTCGGTCACTGAAGCTTTCTTT. As protein: CASSSVTEAFF.

The chain recombines TRBV11-2 with TRBJ2-1; TRBD2 matches 8 bases. Trimming removed 2 bases from V and 9 bases from J; junction bases left unmatched: 3. The CDR3 spans 13 residues. Germline V CDR1 and CDR2: SGHAT, FQNNGV. The CDR3 loop is CASSLRGGSEQFF. The CDR3 DNA reads as TGTGCCAGCAGCTTACGGGGGGGTAGTGAGCAGTTCTTC.

This rearrangement joins TRBV6-6 to TRBJ1-6; TRBD1 matches 7 bases. This CDR3 contains 14 residues. The V segment lost 5 bases and the J segment 9 bases; nucleotides outside the gene matches: 7. Germline V gene data show CDR1 as MNHNY and CDR2 as SVGAGI (reference sequence). In DNA, the CDR3 is TGTGCCAGCAGTCGGGACAGCCAAACTTCACCCCTCCACTTT. Amino acids: CASSRDSQTSPLHF.

In this sample, this clone turned up many times. The chain carries TRBV2 and TRBJ2-1, with 11 bases identical to TRBD2. V was pared by 7 bases and J by 10 bases, with 9 bases of the junction left unmatched. The CDR3 extends over 14 amino acids. From germline, CDR1 is SNHLY and CDR2 FYNNEI. The CDR3: CASTPEASGREQFF. CDR3 nucleotides: TGTGCCAGCACGCCGGAGGCTAGCGGGAGGGAGCAGTTCTTC.

The V call is TRBV30, the J call TRBJ1-6; the match to TRBD1 covers 10 bases. V was pared by 2 bases and J by 7 bases, with 5 bases of the junction left unmatched. This CDR3 comprises 15 residues. The germline CDR1 and CDR2 sequences are GTSNPN and SVGIG (reference sequence). CDR3 nucleotide sequence: TGTGCCTGGAGTCCTGGGGACAGGGGCAATTCACCCCTCCACTTT. This codes for CAWSPGDRGNSPLHF.

The J gene is TRBJ1-2, the V gene TRBV24-1, with D tentatively TRBD1 (5 bases). The CDR3 runs 14 residues. Trimming removed 2 bases from V and 2 bases from J, with 8 bases in between. The germline gives CDR1 KGHDR, CDR2 SFDVKD. CDR3 loop: CATSDSPGNYGYTF. CDR3 in DNA: TGTGCCACCAGTGATTCACCAGGGAACTATGGCTACACCTTC.

V and J are TRBV5-5 and TRBJ1-5; D is uncertain. The germline V gene has CDR1 SGHKS and CDR2 YYEKEE (reference sequence). The CDR3 has 13 amino acids. The V end was cut by 2 bases, the J end by 3 bases, with 6 bases between. CDR3 amino acids: CASSFGVNQPQHF. The CDR3 nucleotides read TGTGCCAGCAGCTTCGGTGTCAATCAGCCCCAGCATTTT.

The gene calls are TRBV19 and TRBJ2-2; 8 bases line up with TRBD2. CDR3 length: 16 residues. V gave up 6 bases and J gave up 0 bases; unmatched junction bases: 6. CDR1 and CDR2 (germline): LNHDA, SQIVND (reference sequence). The CDR3 loop is CASSLTSGANTGELFF. The DNA of the CDR3 is TGTGCCAGTAGCCTTACTAGCGGCGCGAACACCGGGGAGCTGTTTTTT.

This clone was detected only once. J is TRBJ2-7 and V is TRBV15, with D perhaps matching TRBD1 (6 bases). Trimming pared 0 bases from V and 7 bases from J, leaving 13 bases between. This CDR3 has 14 residues. The germline CDR1 and CDR2 sequences are LNHNV and YYDKDF (reference sequence). DNA for the CDR3: TGTGCCACCAGCAGAGATCTGAGGGGGAAGGAGCAGTACTTC. It translates to CATSRDLRGKEQYF.